This is a list of T cell receptor beta chains from one sample in a study of human CD4 T cells and Enterobacteriaceae. Some clones are missing from TCRdb's copy, which holds only in-frame ones; the method was immunoSEQ multiplex PCR. In the table there are some 30,000 clones, 70% to 85% of which are singletons. The sequenced material came from memory CD4+ T cells from blood. These TCRs come from a human donor in good health. Both conserved end residues are part of each CDR3. A D gene is named only where the DNA matches it firmly. Expanded clones get a size class; other rows say once, few or many, or leave the size out.

TGTGCCAGCAGTTGGGACTTAGCTGGCACCGGGGAGCTGTTTTTT,CASSWDLAGTGELFF,TRBJ2-2,NA,NA,TRBV6-1
TGTGCCTGGAGTGTGAGTGGGGGGACCACTGAAGCTTTCTTT,CAWSVSGGTTEAFF,TRBJ1-1,NA,NA,TRBV30
TGTGCCAGCAGCTTTGCCGGCGGGAGGCCAGGGACAGATACGCAGTATTTT,CASSFAGGRPGTDTQYF,TRBJ2-3,NA,TRBD2,TRBV11-2
TGTGCCAGCAGTTTTTCGGCAGGGGAACAGCCCCAGCATTTT,CASSFSAGEQPQHF,TRBJ1-5,few,NA,TRBV28
TGTGCCAGCAGCCTACAGGGGTACAATCAGCCCCAGCATTTT,CASSLQGYNQPQHF,TRBJ1-5,NA,TRBD1,TRBV2
TGTGCCAGTACCAACAGGGGCTACAATGAGCAGTTCTTC,CASTNRGYNEQFF,TRBJ2-1,NA,TRBD1,TRBV19
TGCGCCAGCAGCCCCTGGGGGGGGAGCAATCAGCCCCAGCATTTT,CASSPWGGSNQPQHF,TRBJ1-5,NA,NA,TRBV5-1
TGCGCCAGCAGAGGGGACGGTACCTACAATGAGCAGTTCTTC,CASRGDGTYNEQFF,TRBJ2-1,NA,NA,TRBV5-1
TGTGCCATCAGCGGGACAGGGGTGTTAAATAGCAATCAGCCCCAGCATTTT,CAISGTGVLNSNQPQHF,TRBJ1-5,few,TRBD1,TRBV10-3
TGTGCCGTCGGCAATTCAGCAATGGTGCAGTATTTT,CAVGNSAMVQYF,TRBJ2-3,NA,NA,TRBV19
TGCGCCAGCAGTGAGTCGATGGCGGGGCGCACAGATACGCAGTATTTT,CASSESMAGRTDTQYF,TRBJ2-3,NA,NA,TRBV10-1
TGCGCCAGCAGCTTGGCGGAGGCCTATAGCAGCCAGACCCAGTACTTC,CASSLAEAYSSQTQYF,TRBJ2-5,NA,NA,TRBV5-1
TGTGCCTGGAGGGAAGCGGGAAGCACAGATACGCAGTATTTT,CAWREAGSTDTQYF,TRBJ2-3,NA,TRBD2,TRBV30
TGCAGCGTTAGAGACGGCGAAAAACTGTTTTTT,CSVRDGEKLFF,TRBJ1-4,NA,NA,TRBV29-1
TGCGCCAGCAGCCCGGGGCTTCGACAGCCTAGGGATGAAAAACTGTTTTTT,CASSPGLRQPRDEKLFF,TRBJ1-4,NA,NA,TRBV5-1
TGCAGCGTTGTAGGACTAGCGGGAGTAGCCTACGAGCAGTACTTC,CSVVGLAGVAYEQYF,TRBJ2-7,NA,TRBD2,TRBV29-1
TGTGCCAGCAGTGAAGCGACTAGCGAGGATACGCAGTATTTT,CASSEATSEDTQYF,TRBJ2-3,NA,TRBD2,TRBV2
TGTGCCAGCAGTTTAACACAGGCTTCGGGGGCTGAAGCTTTCTTT,CASSLTQASGAEAFF,TRBJ1-1,medium-sized,NA,TRBV6-6
TGTGCCAGTCGCACCCTCGGGCAGGGAAACACTGAAGCTTTCTTT,CASRTLGQGNTEAFF,TRBJ1-1,NA,NA,TRBV19
TGTGCCAGCAGTTACTCGAGGTACGAGCAGTACTTC,CASSYSRYEQYF,TRBJ2-7,NA,NA,TRBV6-5
TGTGCCAGCAGCCTTCAGGGACAATCTAATTCACCCCTCCACTTT,CASSLQGQSNSPLHF,TRBJ1-6,NA,NA,TRBV6-5
TGCGCCAGCAGCCAAGATGCTAGCGGAAGAAGGCCGCAGTACTTC,CASSQDASGRRPQYF,TRBJ2-7,NA,TRBD2,TRBV4-1
TGCGCCAGCAGACGGACGAACACCGGGGAGCTGTTTTTT,CASRRTNTGELFF,TRBJ2-2,NA,NA,TRBV10-1
TGTGCCAGCAGTTTACTCATGCGGCTAGCGGGACAACAAGAGACCCAGTACTTC,CASSLLMRLAGQQETQYF,TRBJ2-5,NA,TRBD2,TRBV28
TGTGCCAGCAGTTCCCAGGGAAACACTGAAGCTTTCTTT,CASSSQGNTEAFF,TRBJ1-1,once,NA,TRBV6-1
TGTGCCAGCAGTGGATCTAGCGGGAGGGCTGGGGCCAACGTCCTGACTTTC,CASSGSSGRAGANVLTF,TRBJ2-6,NA,TRBD2,TRBV6-1
TGCGCCAGCAGCCAAGACGGTCCAGGGGTAGCTTTCTTT,CASSQDGPGVAFF,TRBJ1-1,few,NA,TRBV4-1
TGTGCCAGCAGTTTAAAACCCTCCTTACATCAGTATTTT,CASSLKPSLHQYF,TRBJ2-3,NA,NA,TRBV28
TGCGCCAGCAGCTTGGCCTCCACTGAGAATGAGCAGTTCTTC,CASSLASTENEQFF,TRBJ2-1,NA,NA,TRBV5-1
TGTGCCTGGAGTGTCAGGGGGTTAAGCTCCTACAATGAGCAGTTCTTC,CAWSVRGLSSYNEQFF,TRBJ2-1,NA,TRBD1,TRBV30
TGTGCCAGCAACCCTACAGGGTATGTCACTGAAGCTTTCTTT,CASNPTGYVTEAFF,TRBJ1-1,NA,NA,TRBV6-6
TGTGCCAGCAGCCCTGTTGGGGCTAACCAAGAGACCCAGTACTTC,CASSPVGANQETQYF,TRBJ2-5,once,NA,TRBV14
TGTGCCAGCATCGCAGGGTATTATGCAAACTATGGCTACACCTTC,CASIAGYYANYGYTF,TRBJ1-2,NA,NA,TRBV6-1
TGTGCCAGCAAGGCCGGGACAGCATACAATCAGCCCCAGCATTTT,CASKAGTAYNQPQHF,TRBJ1-5,NA,TRBD1,TRBV5-8